One and the same sample provided the 26 T cell receptor beta chains below, sequenced in a study of T cell changes during pregnancy in multiple sclerosis. Sequencing used immunoSEQ multiplex PCR; TCRdb keeps in-frame clones, though not all of them. The sample yields 60,000 to 85,000 clones, roughly 89% seen once. The material was peripheral blood, obtained after pregnancy. Source of these receptors: a female donor in good health, enrolled as a control in a pregnancy study.

The rearrangement links TRBV5-5 to TRBJ1-1; a possible D gene is TRBD1 (6 bases). Germline CDR1 is SGHKS and CDR2 is YYEKEE (reference sequence). Deletions cut 7 bases from V and 4 bases from J, with 17 bases between. The CDR3 has 14 amino acids. The CDR3 region is CASVSGGRGTEAFF. CDR3 coding DNA: TGTGCCAGCGTATCGGGGGGCCGGGGCACTGAAGCTTTCTTT.

This chain connects TRBV6-6 to TRBJ2-7, with TRBD1 identical over 9 bases. The CDR3 contains 15 residues. Trimming at V came to 5 bases and at J to 5 bases, leaving 10 bases not matched to a gene. Germline V gene sequence: CDR1 MNHNY, CDR2 SVGAGI (reference sequence). CDR3 amino acids: CASSPRTGVEHEQYF. CDR3 coding DNA: TGTGCCAGCAGTCCAAGGACAGGGGTAGAGCACGAGCAGTACTTC.

In this sample, this clone turned up many times. The chain combines TRBV15 with TRBJ2-7, with D tentatively TRBD1 (6 bases). Trimming took 4 bases from V and 6 from J, leaving 10 bases between them. Germline V gene sequence: CDR1 LNHNV, CDR2 YYDKDF (reference sequence). This CDR3 comprises 12 residues. CDR3 nucleotide sequence: TGTGCCACCAGCAAACAGGGATCCGAGCAGTACTTC. It specifies CATSKQGSEQYF.

The chain combines TRBV9 with TRBJ2-7; 7 bases fit TRBD2. From germline, CDR1 is SGDLS and CDR2 YYNGEE. V was pared by 0 bases and J by 3 bases, with 6 bases of the junction left unmatched. CDR3 length: 15 amino acids. CDR3 in amino acids: CASSVAGGAGYEQYF. In DNA form, the CDR3 reads TGTGCCAGCAGCGTAGCGGGAGGCGCGGGCTACGAGCAGTACTTC.

The chain recombines TRBV28 with TRBJ2-5, with D unresolved. The V gene's germline CDR1 is MDHEN and CDR2 SYDVKM. This CDR3 has 12 amino acids. The ends were cut back, 3 bases at V and 3 bases at J, with 5 bases in the middle. In nucleotides, the CDR3 is TGTGCCAGCAGTTTGGCAGAAGAGACCCAGTACTTC. It is translated as CASSLAEETQYF.

CDR3 amino acids: CASSSPRGSSYNEQFF. As DNA, the CDR3 is TGTGCCAGCAGTTCCCCCAGGGGGAGCTCCTACAATGAGCAGTTCTTC. The rearrangement links TRBV27 to TRBJ2-1; 7 bases fit TRBD1. The germline V gene has CDR1 MNHEY and CDR2 SMNVEV (reference sequence). The trim removed 4 bases at V and 0 bases at J, leaving 6 bases unmatched. The CDR3 is 16 amino acids.

The chain joins TRBV19 to TRBJ2-3; a possible D gene is TRBD1 (5 bases). The V and J ends lost 4 bases and 4 bases respectively, with 12 bases between them. The V gene's germline CDR1 is LNHDA and CDR2 SQIVND (reference sequence). The CDR3 runs to 14 residues. In DNA form, the CDR3 reads TGTGCCAGTAGTACACTGGGGCACGCAGATACGCAGTATTTT. Protein: CASSTLGHADTQYF.

This chain uses TRBV29-1 with TRBJ1-4, with TRBD1 matching 10 bases. This CDR3 contains 14 residues. The ends lost 7 bases at V and 4 bases at J; junction bases unmatched: 6. Germline assignment: CDR1 SQVTM and CDR2 ANQGSEA. CDR3 DNA: TGCAGCGGAGGACAGGGGGACTATAATGAAAAACTGTTTTTT. Translation gives CSGGQGDYNEKLFF. Complete variable domain (other parts from reference TRBV29-1 and TRBJ1-4): SAVISQKPSRDICQRGTSLTIQCQVDSQVTMMFWYRQQPGQSLTLIATANQGSEATYESGFVIDKFPISRPNLTFSTLTVSNMSPEDSSIYLCSGGQGDYNEKLFFGSGTQLSVL.

V and J are TRBV2 and TRBJ2-2; TRBD2 might be the D (6 bases). Germline CDR1 and CDR2: SNHLY and FYNNEI. V dropped 9 bases and J dropped 4 bases, with 15 bases sitting between them. The CDR3 has 14 residues. CDR3 DNA sequence: TGTGCCAGTTCGAGGGGCGGGACCACCGGGGAGCTGTTTTTT. This codes for CASSRGGTTGELFF.

The chain recombines TRBV10-2 with TRBJ2-7, with D tentatively TRBD1 (6 bases). V was shortened by 3 bases and J by 1 base, with 13 bases between the two germline ends. The CDR3 contains 15 residues. The germline V gene encodes CDR1 WSHSY and CDR2 SAAADI. The CDR3 DNA reads TGCGCCAGCAGTGATTTCTTGCAGGGGTCCTACGAGCAGTACTTC. This codes for CASSDFLQGSYEQYF.

This clone was observed a single time. The chain combines TRBV18 with TRBJ2-3; 7 bases map to TRBD1. Losses at the gene ends were 4 bases for V and 4 bases for J; bases not matched to a gene: 8. This CDR3 contains 15 residues. CDR1 KGHSH and CDR2 LQKENI come from the germline V gene. The CDR3 spells CASSRQGGGADTQYF. CDR3 coding DNA: TGTGCCAGCTCACGACAGGGTGGCGGAGCAGATACGCAGTATTTT.

This clone came up once. The chain recombines TRBV7-8 with TRBJ2-7; 12 nucleotides match TRBD2. The CDR3 consists of 15 residues. The V gene's germline CDR1 is SGHVS and CDR2 FQNEAQ. V lost 5 bases and J lost 2; bases outside the gene matches: 4. The DNA for the CDR3 is TGTGCCAGCAGCCCCAGACTAGCGGGAGCCTACGAGCAGTACTTC. It specifies CASSPRLAGAYEQYF.

J is TRBJ2-3 and V is TRBV2; 7 bases line up with TRBD1. Per the germline V gene, CDR1 is SNHLY and CDR2 is FYNNEI. CDR3 length equals 14 residues. V lost 7 bases, J lost 6 bases, and 10 bases stayed unmatched. Here the CDR3 reads CASTLRGLGDTQYF. The CDR3 DNA reads TGTGCCAGCACTCTAAGGGGGCTCGGGGATACGCAGTATTTT.

The rearrangement links TRBV7-9 to TRBJ1-2, with D possibly TRBD1 on 6 matching bases. The V gene's germline CDR1 is SEHNR and CDR2 FQNEAQ (reference sequence). V lost 5 bases and J lost 6, with 10 bases in between. This CDR3 is built from 12 residues. In nucleotides, the CDR3 is TGTGCCAGCAGCCCGGACAGAGATGGCTACACCTTC. This translates into CASSPDRDGYTF.

The chain combines TRBV6-5 with TRBJ2-1; the match to TRBD2 covers 7 bases. Germline V gives CDR1 MNHEY, CDR2 SVGAGI. This CDR3 has 16 residues. Trimming took 2 bases from V and 4 from J; bases not matched to a gene: 8. In DNA form, the CDR3 reads TGTGCCAGCAGTTACGGGGGGGGACTTACTTACAATGAGCAGTTCTTC. As protein: CASSYGGGLTYNEQFF.

V is TRBV7-9 and J is TRBJ2-7; D perhaps matches TRBD2 (5 bases). Trimming took 2 bases from V and 2 from J, leaving 10 bases between them. The CDR3 loop spans 14 amino acids. Germline V gives CDR1 SEHNR, CDR2 FQNEAQ (reference sequence). In DNA, the CDR3 is TGTGCCAGCAGCTTAATGGGAGATACCTACGAGCAGTACTTC. Translation: CASSLMGDTYEQYF.

J is TRBJ1-4 and V is TRBV5-6; D not certain. From germline, CDR1 is SGHDT and CDR2 YYEEEE. CDR3 length equals 14 residues. V was trimmed by 3 bases and J by 7 bases, leaving 13 bases between them. The CDR3 loop reads CASSSPGEGEKLFF. The CDR3 DNA reads as TGTGCCAGCAGCTCCCCCGGGGAGGGTGAAAAACTGTTTTTT.

The chain uses TRBV27 and TRBJ2-5; 14 bases match TRBD2. The V gene's germline CDR1 is MNHEY and CDR2 SMNVEV (reference sequence). J gave up 4 bases and V 1 base, and 5 bases lay outside the gene matches. This CDR3 is built from 17 residues. CDR3 DNA sequence: TGTGCCAGCAGTTTATGGGGGACTAGCGGGAGATCAGAGACCCAGTACTTC. This gives the protein CASSLWGTSGRSETQYF.

This rearrangement joins TRBV28 to TRBJ1-5, with D maybe TRBD1 (5 bases). Trimming shortened V by 7 bases and J by 10 bases, and 20 bases separated the two germline ends. CDR1 and CDR2 from the germline V gene are MDHEN and SYDVKM. The CDR3 loop spans 14 amino acids. The CDR3 region is CASTTGGGRGPQHF. As DNA, the CDR3 is TGTGCCAGCACCACTGGGGGGGGAAGGGGACCCCAGCATTTT.

The chain has TRBV5-5 and TRBJ2-3; TRBD1 aligns across 7 bases. V lost 2 bases, J lost 3 bases, and 0 bases stayed unmatched. Germline CDR1 SGHKS, CDR2 YYEKEE (reference sequence). The CDR3 is made up of 13 amino acids. CDR3: CASSLQGTDTQYF. The CDR3 DNA reads as TGTGCCAGCAGCTTACAGGGGACAGATACGCAGTATTTT.

The genes are TRBV9 and TRBJ2-2, with 8 bases identical to TRBD1. The V segment lost 0 bases and the J segment 2 bases; nucleotides outside the gene matches: 3. There are 16 residues in the CDR3. In germline, CDR1 is SGDLS, CDR2 YYNGEE. The CDR3 spells CASSVGGTGNTGELFF. CDR3 sequence (DNA): TGTGCCAGCAGCGTAGGGGGGACAGGAAACACCGGGGAGCTGTTTTTT. The full variable domain, in which reference TRBV9 and TRBJ2-2 provide the parts outside the CDR3, is DSGVTQTPKHLITATGQRVTLRCSPRSGDLSVYWYQQSLDQGLQFLIQYYNGEERAKGNILERFSAQQFPDLHSELNLSSLELGDSALYFCASSVGGTGNTGELFFGEGSRLTVL.

This chain connects TRBV11-2 to TRBJ2-7, with D unclear. V lost 1 base and J lost 6, with 13 bases in between. This CDR3 is 14 amino acids long. Germline CDR1 is SGHAT and CDR2 is FQNNGV. The CDR3 protein is CASSLGAAYGEQYF. Here the CDR3 DNA reads TGTGCCAGCAGCTTAGGGGCTGCGTATGGCGAGCAGTACTTC.

V gene TRBV5-1 combines with J gene TRBJ2-3; TRBD1 matches 10 bases. Trimming at V came to 0 bases and at J to 4 bases, leaving 2 bases not matched to a gene. Germline CDR1 is SGHRS and CDR2 is YFSETQ. The CDR3 is 15 residues long. DNA of the CDR3: TGCGCCAGCAGCTTGGGAGGGACAGGGGCAGATACGCAGTATTTT. Its protein is CASSLGGTGADTQYF.

The V and J genes are TRBV4-3 and TRBJ2-7; 7 bases align to TRBD2. The J segment lost 4 bases and the V segment lost 3 bases, leaving 6 bases of the junction unmatched. The CDR3 runs to 14 residues. Per the germline V gene, CDR1 is LGHNA and CDR2 is YSLEER. DNA for the CDR3: TGCGCCAGCAGCCAGGGGCGGGAGACTTACGAGCAGTACTTC. Protein sequence: CASSQGRETYEQYF.

The chain carries TRBV1 and TRBJ1-1. TRBV1 is assigned pseudogene status. CDR3 length: 12 amino acids. The CDR3 DNA follows: TGCACCAGCAGCCGAGTCGGCACTGAAGCTTTCTTT. It is translated as CTSSRVGTEAFF.

The genes are TRBV2 and TRBJ2-1; 10 bases align to TRBD1. V gave up 8 bases and J gave up 5 bases; unmatched junction bases: 9. Germline-derived CDR1 and CDR2 are SNHLY and FYNNEI. There are 15 residues in the CDR3. DNA of the CDR3: TGTGCCAGCCGTTCGGGACAGGGGCTCGACAATGAGCAGTTCTTC. Translated, it gives CASRSGQGLDNEQFF.